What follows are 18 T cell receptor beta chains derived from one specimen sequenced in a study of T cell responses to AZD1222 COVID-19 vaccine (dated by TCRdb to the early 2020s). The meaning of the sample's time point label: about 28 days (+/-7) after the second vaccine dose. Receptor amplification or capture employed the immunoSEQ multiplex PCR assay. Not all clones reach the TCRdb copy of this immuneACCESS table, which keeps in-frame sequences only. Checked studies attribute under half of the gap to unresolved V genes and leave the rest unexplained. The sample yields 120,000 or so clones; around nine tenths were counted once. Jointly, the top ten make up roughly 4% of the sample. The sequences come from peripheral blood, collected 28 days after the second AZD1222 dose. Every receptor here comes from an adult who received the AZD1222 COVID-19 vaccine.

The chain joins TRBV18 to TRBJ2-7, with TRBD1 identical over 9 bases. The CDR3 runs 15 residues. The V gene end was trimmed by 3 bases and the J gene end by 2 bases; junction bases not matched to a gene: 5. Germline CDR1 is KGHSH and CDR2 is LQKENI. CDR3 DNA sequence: TGTGCCAGCTCACCTGGACGGGACAGGGCCTACGAGCAGTACTTC. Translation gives CASSPGRDRAYEQYF.

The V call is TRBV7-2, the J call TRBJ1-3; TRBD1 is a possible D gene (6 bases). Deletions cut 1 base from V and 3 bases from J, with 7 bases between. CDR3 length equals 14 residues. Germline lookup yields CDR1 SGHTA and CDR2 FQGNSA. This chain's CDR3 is CASSLVDSGNTIYF. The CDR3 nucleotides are TGTGCCAGCAGCTTAGTGGACAGTGGAAACACCATATATTTT.

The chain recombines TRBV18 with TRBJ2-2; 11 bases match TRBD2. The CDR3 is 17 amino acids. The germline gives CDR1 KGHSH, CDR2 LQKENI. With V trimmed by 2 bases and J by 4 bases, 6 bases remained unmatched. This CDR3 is CASSPVAGGPGTGELFF. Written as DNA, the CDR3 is TGTGCCAGCTCACCAGTAGCGGGGGGGCCCGGCACCGGGGAGCTGTTTTTT.

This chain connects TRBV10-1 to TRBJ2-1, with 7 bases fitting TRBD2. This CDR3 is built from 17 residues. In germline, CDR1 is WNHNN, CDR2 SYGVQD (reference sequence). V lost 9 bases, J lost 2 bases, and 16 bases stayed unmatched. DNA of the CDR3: TGCGCCAGGTCCCTAGCGGACTCTTCCCCCCCCTACAATGAGCAGTTCTTC. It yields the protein CARSLADSSPPYNEQFF.

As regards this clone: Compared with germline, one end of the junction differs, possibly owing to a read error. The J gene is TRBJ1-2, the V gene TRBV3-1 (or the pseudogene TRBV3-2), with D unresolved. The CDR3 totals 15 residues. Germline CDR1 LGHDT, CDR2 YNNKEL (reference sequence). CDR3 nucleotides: TGTGCCAGCAGTCAAGCCGGGTGGGCTAACTATGGCTACACCTTC. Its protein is CASSQAGWANYGYTF.

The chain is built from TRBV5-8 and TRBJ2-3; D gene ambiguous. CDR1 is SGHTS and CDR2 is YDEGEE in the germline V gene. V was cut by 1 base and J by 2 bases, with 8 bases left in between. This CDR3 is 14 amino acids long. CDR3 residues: CASSLYGHTDTQYF. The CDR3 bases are TGTGCCAGCAGCTTGTACGGGCACACAGATACGCAGTATTTT.

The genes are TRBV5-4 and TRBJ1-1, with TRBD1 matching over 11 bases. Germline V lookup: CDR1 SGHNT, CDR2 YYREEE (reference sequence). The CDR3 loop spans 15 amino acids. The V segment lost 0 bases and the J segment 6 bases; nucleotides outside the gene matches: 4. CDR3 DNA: TGTGCCAGCAGCTTGGTAGGACAGGGGGCGTCTGAAGCTTTCTTT. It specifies CASSLVGQGASEAFF.

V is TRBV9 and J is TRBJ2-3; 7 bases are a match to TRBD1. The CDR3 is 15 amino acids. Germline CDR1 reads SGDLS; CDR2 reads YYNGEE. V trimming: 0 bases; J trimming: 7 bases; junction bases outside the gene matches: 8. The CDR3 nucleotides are TGTGCCAGCAGCGTAGGATGGGACAGACTCAATACGCAGTATTTT. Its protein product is CASSVGWDRLNTQYF.

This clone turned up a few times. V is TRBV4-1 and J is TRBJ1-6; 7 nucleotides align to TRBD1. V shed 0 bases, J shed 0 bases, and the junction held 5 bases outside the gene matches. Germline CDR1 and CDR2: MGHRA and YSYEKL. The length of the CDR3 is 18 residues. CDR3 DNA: TGCGCCAGCAGCCAAGATGACAGGGCGAGCTCCTATAATTCACCCCTCCACTTT. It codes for CASSQDDRASSYNSPLHF.

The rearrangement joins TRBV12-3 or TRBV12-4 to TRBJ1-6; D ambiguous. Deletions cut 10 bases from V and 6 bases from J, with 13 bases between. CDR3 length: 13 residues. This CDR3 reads CAIGSLSNSPLHF. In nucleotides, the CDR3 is TGTGCCATCGGGAGTTTATCTAATTCACCCCTCCACTTT.

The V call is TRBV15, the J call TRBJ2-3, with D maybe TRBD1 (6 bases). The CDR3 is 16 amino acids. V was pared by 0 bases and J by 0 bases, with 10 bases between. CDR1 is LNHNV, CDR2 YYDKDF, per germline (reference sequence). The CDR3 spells CATSRDRDISTDTQYF. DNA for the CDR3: TGTGCCACCAGCAGAGATAGGGACATCAGCACAGATACGCAGTATTTT.

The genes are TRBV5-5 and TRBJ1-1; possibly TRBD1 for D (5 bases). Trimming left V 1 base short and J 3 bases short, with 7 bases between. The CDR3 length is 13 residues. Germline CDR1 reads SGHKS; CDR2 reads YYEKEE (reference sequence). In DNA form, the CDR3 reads TGTGCCAGCAGCTTGAGGGGTCACACTGAAGCTTTCTTT. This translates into CASSLRGHTEAFF.

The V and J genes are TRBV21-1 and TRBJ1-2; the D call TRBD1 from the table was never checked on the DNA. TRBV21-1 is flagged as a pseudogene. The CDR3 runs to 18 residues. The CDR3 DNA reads TGTGCCAGCAGCAAACGCCACCCTATCGGCCACAGGAACTATGGCTACACCTTC. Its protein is CASSKRHPIGHRNYGYTF.

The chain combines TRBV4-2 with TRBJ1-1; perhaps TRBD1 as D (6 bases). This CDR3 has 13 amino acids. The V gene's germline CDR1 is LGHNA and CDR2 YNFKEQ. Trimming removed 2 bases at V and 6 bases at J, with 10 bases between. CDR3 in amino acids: CASSQPDRPEAFF. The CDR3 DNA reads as TGTGCCAGCAGCCAACCAGACAGGCCTGAAGCTTTCTTT.

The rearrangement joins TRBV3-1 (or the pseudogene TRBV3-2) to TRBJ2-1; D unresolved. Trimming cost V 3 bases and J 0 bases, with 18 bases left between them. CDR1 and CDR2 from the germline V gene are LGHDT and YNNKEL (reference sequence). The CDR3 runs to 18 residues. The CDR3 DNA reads TGTGCCAGCAGCCAGCCGAGGCCTCGCGAAACCTCCTACAATGAGCAGTTCTTC. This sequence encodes CASSQPRPRETSYNEQFF.

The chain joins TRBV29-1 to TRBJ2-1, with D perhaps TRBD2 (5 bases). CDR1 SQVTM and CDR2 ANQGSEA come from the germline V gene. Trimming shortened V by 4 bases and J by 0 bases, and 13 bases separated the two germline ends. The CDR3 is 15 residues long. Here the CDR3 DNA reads TGCAGCGTTGTGAGAGAGGGCGGCTCCTACAATGAGCAGTTCTTC. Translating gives CSVVREGGSYNEQFF.

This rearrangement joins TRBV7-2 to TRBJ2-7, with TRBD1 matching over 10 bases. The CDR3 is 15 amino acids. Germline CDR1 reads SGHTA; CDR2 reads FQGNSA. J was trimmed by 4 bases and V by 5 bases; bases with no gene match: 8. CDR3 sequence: CASSTGQGPLYEQYF. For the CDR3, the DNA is TGTGCCAGCAGCACGGGACAGGGGCCCTTATACGAGCAGTACTTC.

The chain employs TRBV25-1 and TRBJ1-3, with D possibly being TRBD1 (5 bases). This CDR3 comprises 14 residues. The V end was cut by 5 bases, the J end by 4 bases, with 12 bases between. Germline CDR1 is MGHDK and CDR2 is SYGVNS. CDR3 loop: CASSLGTYGNTIYF. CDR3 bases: TGTGCCAGCAGTCTCGGGACTTACGGAAACACCATATATTTT.